The clone carrying this TCR beta chain was detected a few times. A much larger clone is a single base away; this may be a read error. The CDR3 sequence is 14 residues long. Germline V gives CDR1 MDHEN, CDR2 SYDVKM. The time point: newly diagnosed GD, antithyroid drugs for less than 3 months. PBMC-extracted RNA yielded the TCR library. The entry originates in a study of regulatory T cells in long-lasting Graves disease. With iRepertoire HTBI primers and Arm-PCR of CDR3 regions, TCR beta libraries were built. TCRdb re-called the multiplex PCR reads with MiXCR, one entry per CDR3 protein. The data hold about 220,000 distinct CDR3 sequences, with roughly 19% observed a single time. The same data also contributed to another study, on T cells in Graves' hyperthyroidism and ophthalmopathy. This second study says: Researchers barred patients who had uncontrolled infection, other autoimmune disease, pregnancy or lactation. Clinical symptoms, serum thyroxine, TRAb, thyroid ultrasound and orbital computed tomography informed diagnoses.

The sample here was peripheral blood mononuclear cells (PBMCs), taken at new diagnosis, from a patient treated with antithyroid drugs. The clonotype originates from a woman aged 30 to 39 with Graves disease. The chain couples TRBV28 to TRBJ2-3; no reliable D call. CDR3 residues: CASSFRQDLGEQHF. CDR3 in DNA: TGTGCCAGCAGTTTCCGTCAAGACCTCGGCGAGCAGCACTTC.